The entry below describes one T cell receptor (beta chain). The data derive from a study of blood T cells in healthy people across ages. V trimming: 3 bases; J trimming: 2 bases; junction bases outside the gene matches: 12. Germline CDR1 SGHTA, CDR2 FQGTGA. The CDR3 loop spans 20 amino acids. The second PCR ran roughly 6 to 11 cycles with a sample-barcoded 5' primer and J-beta primers. One entry per CDR3 protein, called by TCRdb with MiXCR from the 5' RACE reads. The profile shows about 730,000 distinct CDR3 sequences, 40% to 45% of them singletons. The sample taken for sequencing was blood. The J gene is TRBJ2-1, the V gene TRBV7-3; TRBD2 matches at 14 bases. This clonotype was obtained from a woman aged 60 to 75 in good health. In nucleotides, the CDR3 is TGTGCCAGCAGCTTTCTTGGACTAGCGGGAGGACTTGGGGCCTACAATGAGCAGTTCTTC. This sequence encodes CASSFLGLAGGLGAYNEQFF.